These T cell receptor beta chains were read from a single sample in a study of beta chain features in type 1 diabetes. Assay used: immunoSEQ multiplex PCR; TCRdb lists only in-frame clones, some missing. The sample shows over 300,000 clones, about a tenth of them seen only once. The sample comprised central memory CD4+ T cells from blood. The receptors come from a man in his thirties or forties with type 1 diabetes. Each CDR3 is given with its conserved first and last residue. D genes are given only for firm matches. The listing skips clone size in some rows; elsewhere it reads once, few, many or a size class.

v_gene	d_gene	abundance	j_gene	CDR3nt	CDR3aa
TRBV27	.	.	TRBJ1-1	TGTGCCAGCAGACTACAGGGTTCCGGGGTAGAGGCTGAAGCTTTCTTT	CASRLQGSGVEAEAFF
TRBV6-5	.	.	TRBJ1-3	TGTGCCACTTTGGTCAGCTCTGGAAACACCATATATTTT	CATLVSSGNTIYF
TRBV28	.	.	TRBJ1-3	TGTGCCAGCAGTTTAGAGTACACCATATATTTT	CASSLEYTIYF
TRBV9	TRBD1	.	TRBJ2-7	TGTGCCAGCAGCGAGAGGACAGGGGGCGTCGAGCAGTACTTC	CASSERTGGVEQYF
TRBV5-4	TRBD1	few	TRBJ2-7	TGTGCCAGCAGCCAGGACAGGGCTAAAGAGCAGTACTTC	CASSQDRAKEQYF
TRBV11-2	.	few	TRBJ1-1	TGTGCCAGCAGCTTAGCGGGTCGGATGTGGACTGAAGCTTTCTTT	CASSLAGRMWTEAFF
TRBV14	TRBD2	many	TRBJ2-1	TGTGCCAGCAGCCCTCGGAGGAGCGGGAGCTCCTACAATGAGCAGTTCTTC	CASSPRRSGSSYNEQFF
TRBV18	TRBD1	many	TRBJ1-6	TGTGCCAGCTCACCATGGACAGGGGACCTTAATTCACCCCTCCACTTT	CASSPWTGDLNSPLHF
TRBV2	TRBD1	.	TRBJ1-2	TGTGCCAGCAGGCCCGGGACAGGGGAACGTAACTATGGCTACACCTTC	CASRPGTGERNYGYTF
TRBV14	.	few	TRBJ1-4	TGTGCCAGCAGCCAAACCAGTGACTCGGGGGGAAGGCTGTTTTTT	CASSQTSDSGGRLFF
TRBV10-3	.	few	TRBJ2-1	TGTGCCATCAGTGAAAGCCGGGTTGACAATGAGCAGTTCTTC	CAISESRVDNEQFF
TRBV5-1	.	few	TRBJ2-7	TGCGCCAGCAGCTTGTTATCAGGGGAGCCCTACGAGCAGTACTTC	CASSLLSGEPYEQYF
TRBV2	.	few	TRBJ2-4	TGTGCCAGCAGTGAAAGACTTAACGGGGCCATTCAGTACTTC	CASSERLNGAIQYF
TRBV6-4	TRBD1	few	TRBJ2-1	TGTGCCAGCAGCCGTACCCGACAGGGTAGGAATGAGCAGTTCTTC	CASSRTRQGRNEQFF
TRBV7-6	.	few	TRBJ2-1	TGTGCCAGCAGCTTAGCGGGGGAGAAGTACAATGAGCAGTTCTTC	CASSLAGEKYNEQFF
TRBV5-6	.	few	TRBJ1-5	TGTGCCAGCAGCTTGTACGGAGGCAATCAGCCCCAGCATTTT	CASSLYGGNQPQHF
TRBV28	TRBD1	.	TRBJ2-5	TGTGCCAGCAGACGAGGGGGCGCTGGAGAGACCCAGTACTTC	CASRRGGAGETQYF
TRBV7-7	TRBD1	.	TRBJ2-3	TGTGCCAGCAGCCCGGGACAGGGCACAGATACGCAGTATTTT	CASSPGQGTDTQYF
TRBV7-2	TRBD2	.	TRBJ2-7	TGTGCCAGCAGCTTTAGCGGGGGGGAGTACGAGCAGTACTTC	CASSFSGGEYEQYF
TRBV7-6	.	.	TRBJ2-5	TGTGCCAGCAGCTTTACTAGAGCACAAGAGACCCAGTACTTC	CASSFTRAQETQYF
TRBV7-9	.	.	TRBJ2-5	TGTGCCAGCAGTTCCGGGACCCCCCAAGAGACCCAGTACTTC	CASSSGTPQETQYF
TRBV11-2	.	.	TRBJ2-2	TGTGCCAGCAGCTTAACCGGGGAGCTGGCCGGGGAGCTGTTTTTT	CASSLTGELAGELFF
TRBV27	.	.	TRBJ2-7	TGTGCCAGCAGTCCCGCCTACGAGCAGTACTTC	CASSPAYEQYF